This entry concerns a single TCR beta chain. This sample is part of a study of blood T cell repertoires in COVID-19. Study-level background: Samples representing acute and convalescent COVID-19 were sourced from the United States, Italy and Spain.

Original handling: The authors estimated nucleated cell counts from reference gene primer amplification. The repertoire was sequenced with immunoSEQ multiplex PCR; TCRdb's copy has only in-frame clones and lacks some. V and J calls and clone size come straight from that table; D and trimming were deduced from the DNA. Of around 200,000 clones in the sample, roughly 80% were seen once. The CDR3 has 14 residues. Between the trimmed V and J ends, which lost 4 bases and 7 bases, there was a span of 20 bases. Per germline, CDR1 SQVTM and CDR2 ANQGSEA. The specimen was peripheral blood. The clonotype comes from a man aged 50 or older who had recovered from COVID-19. V is TRBV29-1 and J is TRBJ2-7; possibly TRBD1 for D (6 bases). CDR3 sequence reads: CSVGGQGLMREQYF. DNA for the CDR3: TGCAGCGTTGGTGGGCAGGGGTTGATGAGGGAGCAGTACTTC.